The clone carrying this TCR beta chain appeared a few times. The antigen is undetermined. Expressed TCRB transcripts were sequenced after all isolated RNA was converted to cDNA. Produced via immunoSEQ multiplex PCR; TCRdb's table is partial and in-frame only. The sample includes 250,000 to 400,000 clones, approximately 14% of them seen just once. These data come from a study of beta chain features in type 1 diabetes. General observations from the study: Whatever favoring of shorter templates PCR might show would apply equally to patients and controls.

V gave up 9 bases and J gave up 6 bases, with 18 bases separating them. CDR3 length: 14 amino acids. The germline gives CDR1 MNHEY, CDR2 SVGAGI. This receptor was taken from a man aged 25-40 years in good health. V is TRBV6-5 and J is TRBJ2-1; D may be TRBD1 (6 bases). Sequencing was done on a sample of central memory CD4+ T cells from blood. CDR3 in amino acids: CASDRDIPGNEQFF. The CDR3, as DNA: TGTGCCAGTGACCGGGACATACCCGGCAATGAGCAGTTCTTC.